This T cell receptor beta chain came from a study of CD8 T cells in ankylosing spondylitis listed by TCRdb under 2017. General notes on the study: T cell receptor beta repertoires were profiled in healthy donors and ankylosing spondylitis patients so that disease-linked TCR variants could be found. Peripheral blood was sampled, and synovial fluid was additionally collected from ankylosing spondylitis patients. In total, the full study cohort was made up of roughly 110 healthy donors and 25 or so ankylosing spondylitis patients.

CDR1 MNHEY and CDR2 SVGAGI are derived from the germline V gene. The junction carries 7 bases between V and J, which are trimmed by 2 bases and 5 bases respectively. Measured from the cysteine to the phenylalanine, the CDR3 is 13 residues long. The entry retains the CDR3 DNA only, 39 bases that are in frame from base 1. Comment on this clonotype: What this receptor recognizes is not known. The input lacks base qualities; no much larger clone sits a single base away.

Sequencing took place on an Illumina HiSeq 2500. TCR beta libraries were prepared by quantitative 5'-RACE with molecular barcodes. The published analysis was carried out like this. To identify disease-linked TCR variants, a new computational method was used, one built on a probabilistic model of VDJ rearrangement. TCRdb took the public reads, trimmed them with fastp at Q25, ran MiXCR for clone calling and kept in-frame beta chains. Identical CDR3 protein sequences are pooled into one entry, listed with their most common genes and DNA. The V and J calls and clone size come from TCRdb's table, not from the authors' own analysis. This sample lists some 240,000 distinct CDR3 sequences; just under 7.5% were detected once. The top ten constitute more than 13% of the sample. Study-wide conclusions, independent of this receptor: A CD8+ phenotype was shown by the disease-linked clones, which were found at relatively low frequencies in peripheral blood. A TCR beta motif made up of about eight highly homologous amino acid variants appeared to be characteristic of blood from ankylosing spondylitis patients. Some motif variants were previously reported in synovial fluid and blood of reactive arthritis patients, suggesting common disease-initiation mechanisms. The disease-linked clones were reported to be significantly enriched in matched synovial fluid samples from ankylosing spondylitis patients.

The chain links TRBV6-5 with TRBJ2-1, with no confidently assigned D gene. This clonotype was sampled from a male donor with ankylosing spondylitis. Sequencing used blood, either unsorted or a sorted T cell fraction (not recorded which). The bases are TGTGCCAGCAGTTACACCAGCGACAATGAGCAGTTCTTC. This gives the protein CASSYTSDNEQFF.